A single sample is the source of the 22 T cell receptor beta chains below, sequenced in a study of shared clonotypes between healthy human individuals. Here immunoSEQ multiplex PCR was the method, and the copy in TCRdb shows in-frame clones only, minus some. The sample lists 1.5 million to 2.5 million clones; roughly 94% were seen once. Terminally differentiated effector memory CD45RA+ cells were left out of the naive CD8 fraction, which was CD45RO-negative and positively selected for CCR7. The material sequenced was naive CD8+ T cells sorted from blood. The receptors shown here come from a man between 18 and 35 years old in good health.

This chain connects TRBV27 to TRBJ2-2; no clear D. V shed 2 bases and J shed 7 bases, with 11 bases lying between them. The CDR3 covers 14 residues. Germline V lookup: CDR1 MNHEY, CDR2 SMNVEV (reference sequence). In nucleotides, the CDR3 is TGTGCCAGCAGTTTAGGAATTGGTGGCGGGGAGCTGTTTTTT. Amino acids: CASSLGIGGGELFF.

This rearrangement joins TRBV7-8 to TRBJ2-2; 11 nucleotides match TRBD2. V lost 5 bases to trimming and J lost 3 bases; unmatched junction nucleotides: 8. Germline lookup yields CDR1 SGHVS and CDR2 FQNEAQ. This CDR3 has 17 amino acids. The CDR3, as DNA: TGTGCCAGCAGCCCGCATTTACTAGCGGGGGACACCGGGGAGCTGTTTTTT. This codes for CASSPHLLAGDTGELFF. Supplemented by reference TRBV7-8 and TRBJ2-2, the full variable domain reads GAGVSQSPRYKVAKRGQDVALRCDPISGHVSLFWYQQALGQGPEFLTYFQNEAQLDKSGLPSDRFFAERPEGSVSTLKIQRTQQEDSAVYLCASSPHLLAGDTGELFFGEGSRLTVL.

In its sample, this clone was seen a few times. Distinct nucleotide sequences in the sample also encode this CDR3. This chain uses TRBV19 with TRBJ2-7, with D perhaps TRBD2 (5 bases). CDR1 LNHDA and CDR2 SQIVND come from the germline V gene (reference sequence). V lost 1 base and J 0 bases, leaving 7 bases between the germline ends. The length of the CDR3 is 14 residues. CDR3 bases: TGTGCCAGTAGTATAGCGGGGAGCTCCTACGAGCAGTACTTC. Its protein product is CASSIAGSSYEQYF.

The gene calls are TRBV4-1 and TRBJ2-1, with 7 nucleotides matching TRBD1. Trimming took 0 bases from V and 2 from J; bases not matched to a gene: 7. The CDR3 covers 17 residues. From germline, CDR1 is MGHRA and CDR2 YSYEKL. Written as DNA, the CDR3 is TGCGCCAGCAGCCAAGATATGGTGCAGGGGGCCTACAATGAGCAGTTCTTC. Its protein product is CASSQDMVQGAYNEQFF.

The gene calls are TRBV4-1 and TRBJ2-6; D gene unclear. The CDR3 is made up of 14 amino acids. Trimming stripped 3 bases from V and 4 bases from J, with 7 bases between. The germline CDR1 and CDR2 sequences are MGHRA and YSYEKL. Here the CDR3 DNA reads TGCGCCAGCAGCCACCTCGTAGGGGCCAACGTCCTGACTTTC. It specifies CASSHLVGANVLTF.

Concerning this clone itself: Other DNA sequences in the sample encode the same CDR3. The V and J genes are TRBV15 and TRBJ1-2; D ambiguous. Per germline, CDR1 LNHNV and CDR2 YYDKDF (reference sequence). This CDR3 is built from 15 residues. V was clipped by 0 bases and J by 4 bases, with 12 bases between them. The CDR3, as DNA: TGTGCCACCAGCAGAGATCTGGGAGCTGGCTATGGCTACACCTTC. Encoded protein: CATSRDLGAGYGYTF.

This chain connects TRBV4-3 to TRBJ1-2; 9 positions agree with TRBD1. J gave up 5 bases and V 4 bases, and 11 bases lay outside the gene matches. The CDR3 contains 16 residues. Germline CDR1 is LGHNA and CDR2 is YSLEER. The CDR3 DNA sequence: TGCGCCAGCAGCCGAGAGACAGGGGGATTACTTTATGGCTACACCTTC. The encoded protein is CASSRETGGLLYGYTF.

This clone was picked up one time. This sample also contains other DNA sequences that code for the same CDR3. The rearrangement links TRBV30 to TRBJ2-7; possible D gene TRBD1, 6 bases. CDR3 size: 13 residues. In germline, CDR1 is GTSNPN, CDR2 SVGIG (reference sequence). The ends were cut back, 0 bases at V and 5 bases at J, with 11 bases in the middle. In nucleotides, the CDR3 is TGTGCCTGGAGTGTAGGGGGTAGGGACGAGCAGTACTTC. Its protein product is CAWSVGGRDEQYF.

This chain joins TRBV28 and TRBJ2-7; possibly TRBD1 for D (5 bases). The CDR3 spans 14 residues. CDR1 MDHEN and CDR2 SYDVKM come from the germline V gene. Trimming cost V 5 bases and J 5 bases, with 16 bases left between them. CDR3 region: CASSRARVMNEQYF. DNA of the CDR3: TGTGCCAGCAGTCGAGCCAGGGTGATGAACGAGCAGTACTTC.

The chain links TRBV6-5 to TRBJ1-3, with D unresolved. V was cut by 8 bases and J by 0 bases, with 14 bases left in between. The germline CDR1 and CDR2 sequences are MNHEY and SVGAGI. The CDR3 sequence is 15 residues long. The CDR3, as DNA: TGTGCCAGCTCGACCCTATTGAGCTCTGGAAACACCATATATTTT. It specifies CASSTLLSSGNTIYF.

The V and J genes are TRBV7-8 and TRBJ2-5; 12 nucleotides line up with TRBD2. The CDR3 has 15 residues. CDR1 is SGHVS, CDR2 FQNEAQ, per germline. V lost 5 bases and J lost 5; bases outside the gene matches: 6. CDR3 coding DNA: TGTGCCAGCAGCACCGGACTAGCGGGGACCGAGACCCAGTACTTC. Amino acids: CASSTGLAGTETQYF.

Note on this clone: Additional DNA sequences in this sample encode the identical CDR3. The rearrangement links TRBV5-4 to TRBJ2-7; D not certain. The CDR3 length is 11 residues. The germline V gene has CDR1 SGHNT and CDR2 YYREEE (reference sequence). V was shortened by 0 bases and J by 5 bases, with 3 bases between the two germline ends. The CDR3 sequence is CASSLADEQYF. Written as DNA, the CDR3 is TGTGCCAGCAGCTTGGCTGACGAGCAGTACTTC.

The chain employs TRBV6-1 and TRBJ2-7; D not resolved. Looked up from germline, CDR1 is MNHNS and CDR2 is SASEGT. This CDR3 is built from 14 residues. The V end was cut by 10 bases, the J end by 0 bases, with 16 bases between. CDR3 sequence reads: CAIPVGHSSYEQYF. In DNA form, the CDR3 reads TGTGCCATCCCGGTAGGGCATAGCTCCTACGAGCAGTACTTC.

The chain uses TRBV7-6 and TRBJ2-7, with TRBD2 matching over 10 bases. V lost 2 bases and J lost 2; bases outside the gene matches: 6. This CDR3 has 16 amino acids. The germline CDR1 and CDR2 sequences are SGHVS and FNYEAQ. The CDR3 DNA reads TGTGCCAGCAGCTTACTCTCTAGCGGGAGTGCCTACGAGCAGTACTTC. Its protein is CASSLLSSGSAYEQYF.

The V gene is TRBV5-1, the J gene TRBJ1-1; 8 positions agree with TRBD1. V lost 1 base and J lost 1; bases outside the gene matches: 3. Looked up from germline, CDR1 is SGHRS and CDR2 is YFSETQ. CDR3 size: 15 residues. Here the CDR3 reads CASSLPGQENTEAFF. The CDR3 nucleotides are TGCGCCAGCAGCTTGCCGGGACAGGAGAACACTGAAGCTTTCTTT.

The DNA for the CDR3 is TGCGCCAGCAGTCGGACAGGGGAGGACTACGAGCAGTACTTC. Protein: CASSRTGEDYEQYF. The V gene is TRBV10-2, the J gene TRBJ2-7; 9 positions agree with TRBD1. The trim removed 5 bases at V and 3 bases at J, leaving 5 bases unmatched. Germline V gives CDR1 WSHSY, CDR2 SAAADI. The CDR3 sequence is 14 residues long.

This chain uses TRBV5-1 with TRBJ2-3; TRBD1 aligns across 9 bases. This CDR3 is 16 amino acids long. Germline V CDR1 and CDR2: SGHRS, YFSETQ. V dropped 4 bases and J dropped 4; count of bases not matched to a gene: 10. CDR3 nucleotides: TGCGCCAGCAGCCCACCTAAACAGGGGGCTCCAGATACGCAGTATTTT. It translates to CASSPPKQGAPDTQYF.

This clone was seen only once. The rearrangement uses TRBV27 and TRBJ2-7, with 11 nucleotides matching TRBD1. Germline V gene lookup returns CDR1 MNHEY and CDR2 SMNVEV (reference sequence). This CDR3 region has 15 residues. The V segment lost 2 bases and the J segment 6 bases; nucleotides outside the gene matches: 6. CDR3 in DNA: TGTGCCAGCAGTTTACTAGGGACAGGGGGAAGCGAGCAGTACTTC. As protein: CASSLLGTGGSEQYF.

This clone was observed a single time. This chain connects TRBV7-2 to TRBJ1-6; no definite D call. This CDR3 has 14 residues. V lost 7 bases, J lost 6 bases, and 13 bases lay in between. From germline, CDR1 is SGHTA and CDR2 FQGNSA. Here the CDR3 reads CASNRVGSNSPLHF. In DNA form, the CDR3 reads TGTGCCAGCAACCGAGTTGGTTCTAATTCACCCCTCCACTTT. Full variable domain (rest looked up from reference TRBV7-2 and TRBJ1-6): GAGVSQSPSNKVTEKGKDVELRCDPISGHTALYWYRQSLGQGLEFLIYFQGNSAPDKSGLPSDRFSAERTGGSVSTLTIQRTQQEDSAVYLCASNRVGSNSPLHFGNGTRLTVT.

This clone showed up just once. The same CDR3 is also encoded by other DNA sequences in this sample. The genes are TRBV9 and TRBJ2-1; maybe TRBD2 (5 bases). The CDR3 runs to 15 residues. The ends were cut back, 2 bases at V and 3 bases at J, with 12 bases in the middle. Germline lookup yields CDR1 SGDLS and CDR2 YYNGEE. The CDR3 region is CASSVGGSGYNEQFF. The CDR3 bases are TGTGCCAGCAGCGTTGGAGGAAGCGGCTACAATGAGCAGTTCTTC.

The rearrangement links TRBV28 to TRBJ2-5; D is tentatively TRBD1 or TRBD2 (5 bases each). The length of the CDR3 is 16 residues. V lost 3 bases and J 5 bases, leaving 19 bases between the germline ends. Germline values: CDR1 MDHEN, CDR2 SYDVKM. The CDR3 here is CASSFSTGTSGETQYF. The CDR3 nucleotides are TGTGCCAGCAGTTTCTCAACCGGGACCTCAGGGGAGACCCAGTACTTC.

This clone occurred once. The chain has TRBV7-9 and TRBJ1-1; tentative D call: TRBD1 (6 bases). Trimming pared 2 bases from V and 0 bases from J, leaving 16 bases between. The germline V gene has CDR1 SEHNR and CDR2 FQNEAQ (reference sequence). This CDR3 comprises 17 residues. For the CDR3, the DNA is TGTGCCAGCAGCTTATGGAGGGGGGAGACCATGAACACTGAAGCTTTCTTT. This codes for CASSLWRGETMNTEAFF.